The 30 T cell receptor beta chains presented below share a single source sample, sequenced in a study of T cell changes during pregnancy in multiple sclerosis. Measured with immunoSEQ multiplex PCR; TCRdb has only the in-frame clones, and not every one. Here the sample spans more than 75,000 clones, over 90% being singletons. This specimen consisted of peripheral blood, obtained in the third trimester of pregnancy. These receptors were taken from a female donor with multiple sclerosis, enrolled in a pregnancy study.

The chain employs TRBV7-9 and TRBJ1-3; 11 nucleotides align to TRBD1. V was pared by 6 bases and J by 4 bases, with 8 bases of the junction left unmatched. The CDR3 has 16 residues. Germline V CDR1 and CDR2: SEHNR, FQNEAQ (reference sequence). The DNA for the CDR3 is TGTGCCAGCAGATCGGGACAGGGGGGGTCAGGAAACACCATATATTTT. Translation gives CASRSGQGGSGNTIYF. The whole variable domain, remainder taken from reference TRBV7-9 and TRBJ1-3, is DTGVSQNPRHKITKRGQNVTFRCDPISEHNRLYWYRQTLGQGPEFLTYFQNEAQLEKSRLLSDRFSAERPKGSFSTLEIQRTEQGDSAMYLCASRSGQGGSGNTIYFGEGSWLTVV.

About this clone itself: This CDR3 is also generated by other DNA sequences in the sample. The CDR3 DNA follows: TGTGCCAGCAGTGAAGCGGTTGGCACCTACGAGCAGTACTTC. Translating it yields CASSEAVGTYEQYF. The chain carries TRBV2 and TRBJ2-7; unclear D gene. V gave up 0 bases and J gave up 2 bases, with 8 bases separating them. Germline V gene lookup returns CDR1 SNHLY and CDR2 FYNNEI. This CDR3 comprises 14 residues.

The chain is built from TRBV11-2 and TRBJ2-1; D may be TRBD2 (5 bases). This CDR3 region has 14 residues. Between the trimmed V and J ends, which lost 0 bases and 8 bases, there was a span of 11 bases. Germline V gene data show CDR1 as SGHAT and CDR2 as FQNNGV. The CDR3 loop is CASSLDNGVHEQFF. The CDR3 DNA reads as TGTGCCAGCAGCTTAGATAACGGGGTTCATGAGCAGTTCTTC.

The rearrangement uses TRBV7-3 and TRBJ2-3; D may be TRBD1 (5 bases). CDR3 length: 12 residues. V lost 1 base, J lost 6 bases, and 5 bases lay in between. CDR1 and CDR2 from the germline V gene are SGHTA and FQGTGA. CDR3 protein: CASSLKGDTQYF. The CDR3 nucleotides read TGTGCCAGCAGCTTAAAGGGGGATACGCAGTATTTT.

The chain recombines TRBV5-1 with TRBJ2-1; 9 bases match TRBD2. There are 16 residues in the CDR3. V shed 2 bases and J 12 bases; nucleotides not matched to a gene: 15. Germline CDR1 reads SGHRS; CDR2 reads YFSETQ. CDR3 nucleotide sequence: TGCGCCAGCAGCTTAGGGATTAGCGGGGGCCCCTCCCGGCAGTTCTTC. Its translation is CASSLGISGGPSRQFF.

The chain recombines TRBV19 with TRBJ2-7; tentative D call: TRBD2 (6 bases). Germline CDR1 reads LNHDA; CDR2 reads SQIVND (reference sequence). The CDR3 consists of 14 residues. V gave up 5 bases and J gave up 0 bases, with 11 bases separating them. CDR3 coding DNA: TGTGCCAGTAGTGCGGGGACCAACTCCTACGAGCAGTACTTC. Its translation: CASSAGTNSYEQYF. Using reference TRBV19 and TRBJ2-7 for the parts outside the CDR3, the full variable domain is DGGITQSPKYLFRKEGQNVTLSCEQNLNHDAMYWYRQDPGQGLRLIYYSQIVNDFQKGDIAEGYSVSREKKESFPLTVTSAQKNPTAFYLCASSAGTNSYEQYFGPGTRLTVT.

The chain combines TRBV18 with TRBJ1-5, with D perhaps TRBD1 (5 bases). Germline CDR1 is KGHSH and CDR2 is LQKENI. V lost 3 bases and J 7 bases, leaving 16 bases between the germline ends. The length of the CDR3 is 15 residues. This chain's CDR3 is CASSPGQGGGQPQHF. As DNA, the CDR3 is TGTGCCAGCTCACCGGGTCAGGGCGGAGGGCAGCCCCAGCATTTT.

This clone has just one count. The chain couples TRBV6-1 to TRBJ2-2; perhaps TRBD2 as D (6 bases). CDR1 is MNHNS and CDR2 is SASEGT in the germline V gene. This CDR3 region has 17 residues. V was trimmed by 1 base and J by 2 bases, leaving 14 bases between them. In DNA form, the CDR3 reads TGTGCCAGCAGTGAAGTTTGGCGGGGCAATAACACCGGGGAGCTGTTTTTT. Protein: CASSEVWRGNNTGELFF.

This chain joins TRBV15 and TRBJ2-1; TRBD2 matches at 8 bases. Germline assignment: CDR1 LNHNV and CDR2 YYDKDF (reference sequence). Trimming took 5 bases from V and 7 from J; bases not matched to a gene: 10. There are 15 residues in the CDR3. The DNA for the CDR3 is TGTGCCACCAGCGGGGCGGGGGGCCCTGGGAATGAGCAGTTCTTC. This translates into CATSGAGGPGNEQFF.

This sequence joins TRBV6-1 and TRBJ2-7, with 9 positions matching TRBD2. J lost 0 bases, V lost 6 bases, and 3 bases had no gene match. Per germline, CDR1 MNHNS and CDR2 SASEGT. This CDR3 comprises 14 residues. The CDR3 sequence: CASRLTSGSYEQYF. DNA for the CDR3: TGTGCCAGCAGGTTGACTAGCGGCTCCTACGAGCAGTACTTC.

This clone was detected once. The chain links TRBV27 to TRBJ1-2; 7 bases line up with TRBD1. The CDR3 covers 17 residues. J was trimmed by 0 bases and V by 4 bases; bases with no gene match: 11. Germline V gives CDR1 MNHEY, CDR2 SMNVEV (reference sequence). The CDR3 nucleotides are TGTGCCAGCAGTTCCCTAGACAGGGCCCGATCTAACTATGGCTACACCTTC. It yields the protein CASSSLDRARSNYGYTF.

The chain carries TRBV7-9 and TRBJ2-3; TRBD2 matches at 8 bases. This CDR3 has 15 residues. The trim removed 7 bases at V and 1 base at J, leaving 7 bases unmatched. The germline CDR1 and CDR2 sequences are SEHNR and FQNEAQ (reference sequence). The CDR3 nucleotides are TGTGCCAGCACCGCTCTAGCGGGCGGCACAGATACGCAGTATTTT. It is translated as CASTALAGGTDTQYF.

The chain couples TRBV5-1 to TRBJ1-1, with D unresolved. V was clipped by 1 base and J by 1 base, with 8 bases between them. Per germline, CDR1 SGHRS and CDR2 YFSETQ. The CDR3 runs to 14 residues. This CDR3 is CASSLQQTNTEAFF. The CDR3 nucleotides are TGCGCCAGCAGCTTGCAACAGACGAACACTGAAGCTTTCTTT. The whole variable domain, filled in from reference TRBV5-1 and TRBJ1-1, reads KAGVTQTPRYLIKTRGQQVTLSCSPISGHRSVSWYQQTPGQGLQFLFEYFSETQRNKGNFPGRFSGRQFSNSRSEMNVSTLELGDSALYLCASSLQQTNTEAFFGQGTRLTVV.

The V and J genes are TRBV5-1 and TRBJ2-7, with 10 positions matching TRBD1. CDR1 and CDR2 (germline): SGHRS, YFSETQ. The trim removed 3 bases at V and 4 bases at J, leaving 4 bases unmatched. CDR3 length: 14 amino acids. The CDR3, as DNA: TGCGCCAGCAGCTCCGGGACAGGGGCGTACGAGCAGTACTTC. Amino acid sequence: CASSSGTGAYEQYF.

J is TRBJ2-1 and V is TRBV5-6; D not resolved. With 3 bases removed from V and 7 bases from J, the gap between germline ends came to 11 bases. The CDR3 has 13 residues. Germline V gene lookup returns CDR1 SGHDT and CDR2 YYEEEE. The CDR3 protein is CASSWAGLNEQFF. The CDR3 DNA is TGTGCCAGCAGCTGGGCAGGTTTGAATGAGCAGTTCTTC. Filled out from reference TRBV5-6 and TRBJ2-1, the complete variable domain reads DAGVTQSPTHLIKTRGQQVTLRCSPKSGHDTVSWYQQALGQGPQFIFQYYEEEERQRGNFPDRFSGHQFPNYSSELNVNALLLGDSALYLCASSWAGLNEQFFGPGTRLTVL.

The rearrangement links TRBV5-6 to TRBJ1-1; TRBD1 is a possible D gene (5 bases). The germline V gene encodes CDR1 SGHDT and CDR2 YYEEEE. V lost 6 bases and J 4 bases, leaving 16 bases between the germline ends. The CDR3 has 14 residues. The CDR3 protein is CASTFGVGGTEAFF. For the CDR3, the DNA is TGTGCCAGCACCTTTGGTGTGGGGGGCACTGAAGCTTTCTTT.

The chain uses TRBV9 and TRBJ1-1; 7 bases fit TRBD1. The CDR3 runs to 14 residues. Germline V lookup: CDR1 SGDLS, CDR2 YYNGEE. After removal of 4 bases from V and 2 bases from J, the junction contained 5 bases not matched to a gene. The CDR3 nucleotides are TGTGCCAGCAGCTTACAGGGGACCAACACTGAAGCTTTCTTT. It specifies CASSLQGTNTEAFF.

The table lists this clone with a count of one. Written as DNA, the CDR3 is TGCAGCGTACCCGGCCGGGACAGGGACACAGATACGCAGTATTTT. Amino acid sequence: CSVPGRDRDTDTQYF. The chain links TRBV29-1 to TRBJ2-3, with 9 bases matching TRBD1. This CDR3 contains 15 residues. Germline V lookup: CDR1 SQVTM, CDR2 ANQGSEA. The ends lost 6 bases at V and 2 bases at J; junction bases unmatched: 9.

This clone was detected only once. The V and J genes are TRBV2 and TRBJ1-2; 12 nucleotides align to TRBD1. This CDR3 comprises 16 residues. Per germline, CDR1 SNHLY and CDR2 FYNNEI. V trimming: 4 bases; J trimming: 8 bases; junction bases outside the gene matches: 11. CDR3 nucleotide sequence: TGTGCCAGCAGTGGGGGCCCGGGACAGGGGGCTCGAGGCTACACCTTC. Amino acid sequence: CASSGGPGQGARGYTF.

V is TRBV9 and J is TRBJ2-5; 8 bases map to TRBD2. After removal of 4 bases from V and 4 bases from J, the junction contained 12 bases not matched to a gene. This CDR3 is 16 amino acids long. In germline, CDR1 is SGDLS, CDR2 YYNGEE. Here the CDR3 reads CASSHPRGGVRETQYF. DNA for the CDR3: TGTGCCAGCAGCCATCCCCGGGGGGGCGTACGAGAGACCCAGTACTTC.

The chain recombines TRBV6-5 with TRBJ1-5; 10 nucleotides line up with TRBD1. Germline V CDR1 and CDR2: MNHEY, SVGAGI. Losses at the gene ends were 0 bases for V and 1 base for J; bases not matched to a gene: 0. The CDR3 consists of 16 residues. The CDR3 region has the DNA TGTGCCAGCAGTTACTCGGGACAGGGGAGCAATCAGCCCCAGCATTTT. Amino acids: CASSYSGQGSNQPQHF.

V is TRBV27 and J is TRBJ2-5; D is possibly TRBD1 (6 bases). Per germline, CDR1 MNHEY and CDR2 SMNVEV (reference sequence). CDR3 length: 14 amino acids. With 4 bases removed from V and 5 bases from J, the gap between germline ends came to 14 bases. In DNA form, the CDR3 reads TGTGCCAGCAGTTCACAGGGTGGTAGGGAGACCCAGTACTTC. It codes for CASSSQGGRETQYF.

The gene calls are TRBV7-9 and TRBJ2-1; TRBD2 is a possible D gene (5 bases). The CDR3 is made up of 13 amino acids. Germline V lookup: CDR1 SEHNR, CDR2 FQNEAQ (reference sequence). Trimming took off 5 bases at V and 9 bases at J, with 14 bases between the two ends. DNA for the CDR3: TGTGCCAGCAGCATGGAGGTGCGAGGTGAGCAGTTCTTC. Protein sequence: CASSMEVRGEQFF. Drawing the rest from reference TRBV7-9 and TRBJ2-1, the complete variable domain is DTGVSQNPRHKITKRGQNVTFRCDPISEHNRLYWYRQTLGQGPEFLTYFQNEAQLEKSRLLSDRFSAERPKGSFSTLEIQRTEQGDSAMYLCASSMEVRGEQFFGPGTRLTVL.

This sequence joins TRBV27 and TRBJ2-3; TRBD2 matches at 8 bases. The junction had 3 bases not matched to a gene; V was cut back by 6 bases and J by 4 bases. The length of the CDR3 is 13 residues. Per the germline V gene, CDR1 is MNHEY and CDR2 is SMNVEV (reference sequence). The CDR3 region is CASSPGRADTQYF. DNA for the CDR3: TGTGCCAGCAGCCCCGGGAGGGCAGATACGCAGTATTTT.

The chain employs TRBV2 and TRBJ2-2, with D perhaps TRBD1 (6 bases). CDR3 length: 13 amino acids. V gave up 7 bases and J gave up 8 bases, with 14 bases separating them. CDR1 and CDR2 (germline): SNHLY, FYNNEI. The CDR3: CASTAGVPGELFF. The CDR3, as DNA: TGTGCCAGCACGGCAGGGGTGCCGGGGGAGCTGTTTTTT.

This clone was observed a single time. The chain recombines TRBV5-5 with TRBJ2-7; TRBD1 agrees at 9 bases. Germline CDR1 and CDR2: SGHKS and YYEKEE (reference sequence). This CDR3 is built from 17 residues. The V and J ends lost 4 bases and 5 bases, in that order; junction bases with no gene match: 16. CDR3 nucleotides: TGTGCCAGCAGCGGGACCGGGACAGGGTTTCTGACCCACGAGCAGTACTTC. Its protein product is CASSGTGTGFLTHEQYF.

This clone was picked up one time. The V call is TRBV18, the J call TRBJ1-6, with D possibly TRBD1 on 5 matching bases. CDR3 length: 14 amino acids. The V gene's germline CDR1 is KGHSH and CDR2 LQKENI. V lost 2 bases and J lost 8, with 10 bases in between. CDR3 nucleotides: TGTGCCAGCTCACCAAGAGACAGAGATTCACCCCTCCACTTT. It yields the protein CASSPRDRDSPLHF.

The V gene is TRBV19, the J gene TRBJ1-2; tentative D call: TRBD1 (6 bases). Germline CDR1 LNHDA, CDR2 SQIVND (reference sequence). This CDR3 contains 15 residues. Trimming stripped 7 bases from V and 2 bases from J, with 17 bases between. In DNA form, the CDR3 reads TGTGCCAGTATCTCACCTGGGGGCCCCAACTATGGCTACACCTTC. It encodes CASISPGGPNYGYTF.

This sequence joins TRBV5-1 and TRBJ1-3, with D unresolved. The germline V gene has CDR1 SGHRS and CDR2 YFSETQ. V was pared by 4 bases and J by 2 bases, with 13 bases between. This CDR3 is built from 15 residues. The CDR3 DNA follows: TGCGCCAGCAGCAAAGAGGGCGGGACTGGAAACACCATATATTTT. It translates to CASSKEGGTGNTIYF. Drawing the rest from reference TRBV5-1 and TRBJ1-3, the complete variable domain is KAGVTQTPRYLIKTRGQQVTLSCSPISGHRSVSWYQQTPGQGLQFLFEYFSETQRNKGNFPGRFSGRQFSNSRSEMNVSTLELGDSALYLCASSKEGGTGNTIYFGEGSWLTVV.

The J gene is TRBJ2-5, the V gene TRBV11-2, with 12 positions matching TRBD2. Germline V gives CDR1 SGHAT, CDR2 FQNNGV. This CDR3 is built from 17 residues. V was pared by 1 base and J by 7 bases, with 10 bases of the junction left unmatched. The CDR3 loop reads CASSLVVLAGGHGTQYF. The CDR3 bases are TGTGCCAGCAGCTTAGTCGTCCTAGCGGGGGGGCACGGGACCCAGTACTTC.